Following are 26 T cell receptor beta chains from one sample sequenced in a study of T-cell reconstitution after alpha-beta-depleted transplantation in children. Preparing the TCRbeta library involved the use of unique molecular identifiers. TCRdb reprocessed the PCR reads with MiXCR, giving one entry per CDR3 protein. Counted here are fewer than 700,000 distinct CDR3 sequences, approximately 12% occurring once; the ten biggest clones make up about 2%. The sequences come from PBMCs, mostly from graft donor cells, collected 360 days after TCRalphabeta/CD19-depleted stem cell transplant. The receptors stem from a male patient younger than 18 who had a stem cell transplant for acute myeloid leukemia, so the T cells may come from the graft donor.

This clonotype was recorded many times. This chain joins TRBV6-5 and TRBJ2-1, with 16 bases fitting TRBD2. CDR1 is MNHEY, CDR2 SVGAGI, per germline. This CDR3 spans 18 amino acids. J gave up 2 bases and V 7 bases, and 8 bases lay outside the gene matches. This CDR3 reads CASNPGLAGGPAYNEQFF. Here the CDR3 DNA reads TGTGCCAGCAACCCGGGACTAGCGGGAGGGCCAGCCTACAATGAGCAGTTCTTC.

This clonotype appeared a few times. The V and J genes are TRBV19 and TRBJ2-1; TRBD2 might be the D (5 bases). Trimming took 6 bases from V and 6 from J, leaving 12 bases between them. CDR3 size: 13 residues. Germline V gives CDR1 LNHDA, CDR2 SQIVND (reference sequence). The CDR3 sequence: CASRSSGSNEQFF. CDR3 nucleotide sequence: TGTGCCAGTAGATCCTCGGGATCCAATGAGCAGTTCTTC.

This clonotype was detected ten times or more. The rearrangement links TRBV9 to TRBJ2-2, with 8 nucleotides matching TRBD1. This CDR3 region has 14 residues. Germline CDR1 SGDLS, CDR2 YYNGEE. V trimming: 0 bases; J trimming: 7 bases; junction bases outside the gene matches: 2. The CDR3 loop is CASSVAQGVGELFF. The CDR3, as DNA: TGTGCCAGCAGCGTAGCACAGGGGGTCGGGGAGCTGTTTTTT.

This clonotype turned up a few times. This chain joins TRBV7-6 and TRBJ2-1, with 12 bases lining up with TRBD2. The V gene end was trimmed by 1 base and the J gene end by 7 bases; junction bases not matched to a gene: 5. CDR3 length: 16 residues. Germline V CDR1 and CDR2: SGHVS, FNYEAQ. The CDR3 sequence: CASSLVLTSGSNEQFF. The CDR3 DNA reads as TGTGCCAGCAGCTTAGTCTTGACTAGCGGGAGTAATGAGCAGTTCTTC.

This clonotype was seen a handful of times. The V gene is TRBV9, the J gene TRBJ2-5, with 12 positions matching TRBD2. The CDR3 sequence is 15 residues long. Per germline, CDR1 SGDLS and CDR2 YYNGEE. Germline trimming cut 2 bases from V and 4 bases from J; bases unmatched to any gene: 3. The CDR3 DNA reads TGTGCCAGCAGCGTCGGACTAGCGGGGATAGAGACCCAGTACTTC. Its protein is CASSVGLAGIETQYF.

This sequence joins TRBV4-3 and TRBJ2-5, with TRBD1 as a possible D gene (5 bases). In germline, CDR1 is LGHNA, CDR2 YSLEER. The CDR3 loop spans 16 amino acids. The V gene lost 0 bases and the J gene lost 4 bases, with 15 bases spanning the gap. This chain's CDR3 is CASSQDLDSAGETQYF. CDR3 sequence (DNA): TGCGCCAGCAGCCAAGATCTCGACAGCGCCGGAGAGACCCAGTACTTC.

This clonotype was detected ten times or more. The J gene is TRBJ2-2, the V gene TRBV3-1; no definite D call. The germline V and J ends were trimmed by 3 bases and 7 bases, with 3 bases remaining between them. From germline, CDR1 is LGHDT and CDR2 YNNKEL (reference sequence). The CDR3 is 11 residues long. The CDR3 spells CASSQVGELFF. For the CDR3, the DNA is TGTGCCAGCAGCCAGGTCGGGGAGCTGTTTTTT.

This clonotype was counted at least ten times. This chain joins TRBV20-1 and TRBJ2-1; D is uncertain. V dropped 4 bases and J dropped 7 bases, with 5 bases sitting between them. Germline assignment: CDR1 DFQATT and CDR2 SNEGSKA (reference sequence). This CDR3 comprises 10 residues. The CDR3 protein is CSAIGNEQFF. The CDR3 DNA is TGCAGTGCTATAGGTAATGAGCAGTTCTTC.

This clonotype was found once. This may be a read error, as it is one base from a much larger clone. Without the conserved terminal phenylalanine or tryptophan, this CDR3 likely stems from a read error. V gene TRBV7-3 combines with J gene TRBJ1-1, with D maybe TRBD1 (5 bases). From germline, CDR1 is SGHTA and CDR2 FQGTGA. CDR3 length equals 16 residues. The V gene lost 1 base and the J gene lost 1 base, with 13 bases spanning the gap. Here the CDR3 reads CASSLIPLRGNTEAFY. The CDR3 DNA follows: TGTGCCAGCAGCTTAATCCCCCTGAGGGGGAACACTGAAGCTTTCTAT.

The DNA for the CDR3 is TGTGCCAGCAGAACTAGCGGGAGGGCCGACGAGACCCAGTACTTC. Translation gives CASRTSGRADETQYF. This chain joins TRBV2 and TRBJ2-5; 13 nucleotides line up with TRBD2. V trimming: 6 bases; J trimming: 5 bases; junction bases outside the gene matches: 6. The CDR3 loop spans 15 amino acids. Germline V lookup: CDR1 SNHLY, CDR2 FYNNEI.

This clonotype was counted between two and nine times. The genes are TRBV20-1 and TRBJ2-5; 7 bases fit TRBD2. Germline-derived CDR1 and CDR2 are DFQATT and SNEGSKA (reference sequence). V lost 4 bases, J lost 2 bases, and 1 base stayed unmatched. The CDR3 has 12 amino acids. DNA for the CDR3: TGCAGTGCTACAGCGGGACAAGAGACCCAGTACTTC. Its protein product is CSATAGQETQYF.

The V gene is TRBV19, the J gene TRBJ1-5; D possibly corresponds to TRBD1 (5 bases). Germline V gives CDR1 LNHDA, CDR2 SQIVND (reference sequence). V was shortened by 7 bases and J by 4 bases, with 11 bases between the two germline ends. The CDR3 has 13 residues. CDR3 region: CASNGGGNQPQHF. The CDR3 nucleotides read TGTGCCAGTAATGGGGGGGGTAATCAGCCCCAGCATTTT.

J is TRBJ2-3 and V is TRBV14; D is uncertain. Trimming pared 3 bases from V and 2 bases from J, leaving 12 bases between. The CDR3 is 15 residues long. Germline V lookup: CDR1 SGHDN, CDR2 FVKESK. The CDR3 DNA reads TGTGCCAGCAGCCAGACCCGACTTGACACAGATACGCAGTATTTT. This translates into CASSQTRLDTDTQYF.

V gene TRBV28 combines with J gene TRBJ2-3, with a weak D call TRBD1 (5 bases). The germline CDR1 and CDR2 sequences are MDHEN and SYDVKM. This CDR3 contains 14 residues. The germline V and J ends were trimmed by 5 bases and 5 bases, with 14 bases remaining between them. The CDR3 bases are TGTGCCAGCAGTATTAGGGGCCCCGGAGATACGCAGTATTTT. Its translation: CASSIRGPGDTQYF.

This clonotype was detected many times. The chain uses TRBV29-1 and TRBJ2-7; 10 bases match TRBD1. Germline trimming cut 8 bases from V and 2 bases from J; bases unmatched to any gene: 9. The CDR3 consists of 14 residues. CDR1 is SQVTM, CDR2 ANQGSEA, per germline. The CDR3 reads CSCGEGTGAYEQYF. As DNA, the CDR3 is TGCAGCTGCGGTGAGGGGACAGGGGCCTACGAGCAGTACTTC.

The sample holds a few counts of this clonotype. V gene TRBV7-8 combines with J gene TRBJ2-3, with TRBD2 matching 13 bases. Losses at the gene ends were 6 bases for V and 8 bases for J; bases not matched to a gene: 8. The V gene's germline CDR1 is SGHVS and CDR2 FQNEAQ. This CDR3 region has 15 residues. The CDR3 DNA sequence: TGTGCCAGCAGGGAACTAGCGGGAGGGCAGGGTACGCAGTATTTT. Its protein product is CASRELAGGQGTQYF.

The CDR3 sequence is CASRKFDQGPLAPSSSYNEQFF. In DNA form, the CDR3 reads TGTGCCAGCAGGAAATTCGACCAAGGACCGCTAGCGCCCTCGAGCTCCTACAATGAGCAGTTCTTC. The rearrangement links TRBV14 to TRBJ2-1, with D possibly matching TRBD2 (6 bases). This CDR3 has 22 residues. Germline CDR1 is SGHDN and CDR2 is FVKESK. Between the trimmed V and J ends, which lost 6 bases and 0 bases, there was a span of 33 bases.

The chain joins TRBV20-1 to TRBJ2-1, with TRBD2 matching over 15 bases. CDR3 size: 16 residues. After removal of 5 bases from V and 2 bases from J, the junction contained 4 bases not matched to a gene. Germline CDR1 reads DFQATT; CDR2 reads SNEGSKA (reference sequence). CDR3 coding DNA: TGCAGTGCTGTGGGGACTAGCGGGAGGACCTACAATGAGCAGTTCTTC. Translated: CSAVGTSGRTYNEQFF.

This chain links TRBV15 with TRBJ1-1, with 8 bases matching TRBD1. Trimming cost V 2 bases and J 1 base; bases outside gene matches: 6. Germline CDR1 LNHNV, CDR2 YYDKDF (reference sequence). The CDR3 loop spans 16 amino acids. CDR3 region: CATSRTSGTGNTEAFF. CDR3 nucleotides: TGTGCCACCAGCAGAACTTCCGGGACAGGGAACACTGAAGCTTTCTTT.

This clonotype has only a few counts. The genes are TRBV5-5 and TRBJ2-5; maybe TRBD2 (5 bases). This CDR3 has 16 residues. Germline loops: CDR1 SGHKS, CDR2 YYEKEE (reference sequence). Trimming took off 4 bases at V and 5 bases at J, with 21 bases between the two ends. This CDR3 is CASSRSSIPRGETQYF. In nucleotides, the CDR3 is TGTGCCAGCAGCCGTTCCAGCATACCAAGAGGGGAGACCCAGTACTTC. The full variable domain, rest sourced from reference TRBV5-5 and TRBJ2-5, is DAGVTQSPTHLIKTRGQQVTLRCSPISGHKSVSWYQQVLGQGPQFIFQYYEKEERGRGNFPDRFSARQFPNYSSELNVNALLLGDSALYLCASSRSSIPRGETQYFGPGTRLLVL.

This clonotype was counted ten times or more. This chain uses TRBV25-1 with TRBJ2-1; no definite D call. The CDR3 covers 12 residues. Germline CDR1 and CDR2: MGHDK and SYGVNS. Trimming removed 4 bases at V and 6 bases at J, with 7 bases between. CDR3 amino acids: CASSATINEQFF. Here the CDR3 DNA reads TGTGCCAGCAGTGCCACGATCAATGAGCAGTTCTTC.

This clonotype was counted only a few times. The chain recombines TRBV20-1 with TRBJ2-7; 12 bases agree with TRBD2. CDR1 is DFQATT and CDR2 is SNEGSKA in the germline V gene (reference sequence). With V trimmed by 3 bases and J by 3 bases, 3 bases remained unmatched. CDR3 size: 14 residues. CDR3 DNA sequence: TGCAGTGCTAGGACTAGCGGGGGCTTCTACGAGCAGTACTTC. The encoded protein is CSARTSGGFYEQYF.

This chain links TRBV6-2 or TRBV6-3 with TRBJ2-1; TRBD2 aligns across 9 bases. Germline V gives CDR1 MNHEY, CDR2 SVGEGT. V was pared by 5 bases and J by 3 bases, with 5 bases of the junction left unmatched. CDR3 size: 15 residues. The CDR3 region is CASSNSGSNYNEQFF. Here the CDR3 DNA reads TGTGCCAGCAGTAATAGCGGGAGCAACTACAATGAGCAGTTCTTC.

The rearrangement joins TRBV10-3 to TRBJ2-7; D tentatively fits TRBD1 or TRBD2 (5 bases each). The CDR3 is made up of 14 amino acids. Germline CDR1 is ENHRY and CDR2 is SYGVKD. The V and J ends lost 4 bases and 2 bases respectively, with 12 bases between them. CDR3 bases: TGTGCCATCAGTGTGGGACGCTACACCTACGAGCAGTACTTC. Protein: CAISVGRYTYEQYF.

The sample holds many counts of this clonotype. The CDR3 nucleotides are TGTGCCAGCAGTTTCACCACCCTAGCGGGAGCAGTATACAATGAGCAGTTCTTC. Translating it yields CASSFTTLAGAVYNEQFF. The chain joins TRBV6-2 or TRBV6-3 to TRBJ2-1; 10 bases match TRBD2. CDR1 is MNHEY, CDR2 SVGEGT, per germline. The CDR3 runs to 18 residues. V dropped 4 bases and J dropped 4; count of bases not matched to a gene: 13.

This clonotype has just a few counts. The V and J genes are TRBV6-1 and TRBJ2-3; either TRBD1 or TRBD2 may supply D (5 bases each). The V end lost 10 bases, the J end lost 2 bases, and 16 bases lay between the germline ends. The CDR3 extends over 14 amino acids. Germline-derived CDR1 and CDR2 are MNHNS and SASEGT. The CDR3, as DNA: TGTGCCACCGGCCGGGGCGGGTTCACAGATACGCAGTATTTT. As protein: CATGRGGFTDTQYF.